This TCR beta chain was sequenced during a study of response to subunit inactivated influenza vaccine. V dropped 0 bases and J dropped 6 bases, with 12 bases sitting between them. CDR1 is LGHNA, CDR2 YSLEER, per germline. This CDR3 has 16 residues. This clonotype was detected ten times or more. The antigen remains undetermined. Points from the study as a whole: The authors put forward the suggestion that each seasonal influenza vaccination may bring in only a limited number of new T cells.

TCRdb reprocessed the RT-PCR reads via MiXCR and lists one record per CDR3 protein. This table has around 850,000 distinct CDR3 sequences, roughly 18% appearing once. This TCR came from a man over 45 who received an inactivated influenza vaccine. The genes are TRBV4-3 and TRBJ1-6, with D tentatively TRBD1 (6 bases). The sequenced sample was PBMCs from blood, obtained about 5 days after vaccination. CDR3 protein: CASSQEGGAGNSPLHF. The CDR3 DNA follows: TGCGCCAGCAGCCAAGAAGGGGGGGCAGGTAATTCACCCCTCCACTTT.